This TCR beta chain was found in a study of early T cells in non-severe SARS-CoV-2 infection. Background on the study: Chains were not paired, and sequencing was done on bulk RNA from unsorted whole blood.

This clonotype was found a few times. Individually, cDNA molecules had unique molecular identifiers attached to them. TCRdb redid the calling of the 5' RACE reads with MiXCR, one entry per CDR3 protein. The sample contains roughly 27,000 distinct CDR3 sequences, approximately 4.8% of which appear only once. The source of this sequence is an adult who was a healthcare worker with PCR-confirmed SARS-CoV-2 infection or an uninfected control (not recorded which). Material: whole blood.

DNA of the CDR3: TGTGCCAGCAGCTTGGAACCGCATCTGGATGAGCAGTTCTTC. Its protein product is CASSLEPHLDEQFF. The rearrangement uses TRBV5-5 and TRBJ2-1; D is ambiguous. The CDR3 covers 14 residues. The germline gives CDR1 SGHKS, CDR2 YYEKEE (reference sequence). V was trimmed by 0 bases and J by 8 bases, leaving 12 bases between them.